This T cell receptor (beta chain) was identified during a study of T cells in tuberculosis (dated by TCRdb to 2016 to 2019). Study-wide context: The study combined CD1B tetramers and high-throughput TCR immunosequencing to characterize T cells specific for the mycobacterial lipid antigen glucose monomycolate (GMM). With 9 to 11 people per group, a South African clinical cohort compared IGRA-negative adolescents, IGRA-positive adolescents with latent tuberculosis, and adults with active tuberculosis.

What the research found in general, with its limitations: An accuracy of under 90% (AUROC 0.75 to 0.9) was reached by a classifier using the diverse GMM-specific repertoire, compared with about 70% accuracy when GEM motif frequencies were used. Compared with IGRA-negative controls, TCR-alpha repertoires from active tuberculosis had smaller mean NN-distances to GMM-specific TCRs, which suggests clonal expansion of these TCRs. Clinical samples were selected based on the availability of cryopreserved specimens, with adults included as active tuberculosis cases and adolescents included as controls. Shorter CDR3-alpha lengths in active tuberculosis patients partly drove the smaller NN-distances, and the TCR-beta difference was not statistically significant.

As concerns this clone: No cognate antigen has been identified for it. Base-call qualities are not available, and no considerably larger clone is one nucleotide away.

Relative to germline, V is missing 4 bases and J is missing 5 bases, with 10 bases of the junction outside any gene match. CDR3 length: 15 amino acids, cysteine to phenylalanine. Only CDR3 DNA is held: 45 bases, read in frame from base 1. The germline V gene supplies CDR1 SGHRS and CDR2 YFSETQ. At study entry, adolescents were screened for latent tuberculosis infection using a tuberculin skin test and the QuantiFERON-TB GOLD In-Tube IGRA. Immunosequencing was performed on unsorted cryopreserved PBMC and covered 75,000 to 100,000 T cells per clinical donor on average. Eleven high schools in the Worcester region of the Western Cape, South Africa, served as enrollment sites for adolescents aged 12 to 18 years. Approximately 10 adolescents infected with M. tuberculosis and ten uninfected adolescents were chosen and matched for age and sex. For the adolescents, PBMC were isolated by density centrifugation from freshly drawn heparinized blood and then cryopreserved.

The immunoSEQ multiplex PCR assay was used to generate TCR libraries, with TCR-beta and/or TCR-alpha/delta assays applied to each sample. The amplified TCR libraries were sequenced on the Illumina high-throughput platform. In the source study's methods: Clustering and dimensionality reduction were performed using pairwise TCRdist distances among GMM-specific receptors from ex vivo sorted or in vitro expanded T cells. Each clinical repertoire was scored by mean NN-distance, the average TCRdist to the nearest 10% of tetramer-positive reference sequences. To compute GEM TCR motif frequency, the fraction of unique TCRs matching known GEM sequences by V/J usage and CDR3 length was calculated. Linear discriminant analysis with leave-one-out cross-validation, implemented in scikit-learn, was used to classify active tuberculosis. Drawn from immuneACCESS, this table holds only the in-frame rearrangements with V and J called that TCRdb kept. Clones are partly lost; checked studies trace under half to an unresolved V gene and leave the rest unexplained. D and trimming were read from the DNA, whereas the V and J calls and clone size are those reported in that table. For this sample the table gives some 40,000 clones, of which 95% were detected only once. The biggest ten clones account for about 3.8% of the sample.

The sequencing input was PBMCs. The sequence derives from a donor between 10 and 29 years old with latent tuberculosis or without tuberculosis infection. The chain is made from TRBV5-1 and TRBJ1-1; 8 of the junction bases match TRBD1. For the CDR3, the sequence is CASSPRQGLSTEAFF. The DNA reads as follows: TGCGCCAGCAGCCCCCGACAGGGGTTGAGTACTGAAGCTTTCTTT.